One T cell receptor beta chain is described in this entry. Assay used: immunoSEQ multiplex PCR; TCRdb lists only in-frame clones, some missing. The profile shows some 270,000 clones, over 75% of them singletons. V was pared by 4 bases and J by 5 bases, with 7 bases of the junction left unmatched. There are 14 residues in the CDR3. Germline loops: CDR1 SGHRS, CDR2 YFSETQ. These data originate in a study of blood T cell repertoires in COVID-19. Looking at the study overall: Samples representing acute and convalescent COVID-19 were sourced from the United States, Italy and Spain.

The sequenced sample consisted of peripheral blood. The TCR comes from a woman in her 70s with acute or convalescent COVID-19. The genes are TRBV5-1 and TRBJ1-2; 8 positions agree with TRBD1. The DNA of the CDR3 is TGCGCCAGCAGCCCAGGACAGGGTTGGTATGGCTACACCTTC. Its protein product is CASSPGQGWYGYTF.